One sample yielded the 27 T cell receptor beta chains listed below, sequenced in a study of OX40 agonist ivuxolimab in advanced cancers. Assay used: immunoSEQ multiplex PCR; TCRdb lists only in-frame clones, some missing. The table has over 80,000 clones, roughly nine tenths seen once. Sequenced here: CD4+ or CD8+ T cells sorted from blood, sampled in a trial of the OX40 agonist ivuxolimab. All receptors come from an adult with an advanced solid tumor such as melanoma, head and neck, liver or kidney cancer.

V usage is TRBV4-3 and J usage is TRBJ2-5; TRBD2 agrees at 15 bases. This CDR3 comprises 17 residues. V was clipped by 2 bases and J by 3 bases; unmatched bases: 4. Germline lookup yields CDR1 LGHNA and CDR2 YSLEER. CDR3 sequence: CASSQRGLAGGKETQYF. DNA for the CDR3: TGCGCCAGCAGCCAACGCGGACTAGCGGGAGGGAAAGAGACCCAGTACTTC.

The CDR3 region has the DNA TGCGCCAGCAGCTCGCTGGGGGACAGGGCCAATGAGCAGTTCTTC. Translated: CASSSLGDRANEQFF. The V call is TRBV5-1, the J call TRBJ2-1; 9 nucleotides align to TRBD1. This CDR3 comprises 15 residues. Losses at the gene ends were 3 bases for V and 6 bases for J; bases not matched to a gene: 7. The germline gives CDR1 SGHRS, CDR2 YFSETQ.

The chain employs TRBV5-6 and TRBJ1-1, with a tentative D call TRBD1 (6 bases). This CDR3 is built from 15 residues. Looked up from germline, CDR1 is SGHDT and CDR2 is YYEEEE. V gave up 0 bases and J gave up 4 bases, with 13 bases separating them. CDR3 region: CASSLEQGMGTEAFF. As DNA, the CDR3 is TGTGCCAGCAGCTTGGAACAGGGTATGGGCACTGAAGCTTTCTTT.

CDR3 coding DNA: TGTGCCACCTCCGGACAGAACAACTACGAGCAGTACTTC. The encoded protein is CATSGQNNYEQYF. V usage is TRBV6-1 and J usage is TRBJ2-7; possible D gene TRBD1, 6 bases. Germline lookup yields CDR1 MNHNS and CDR2 SASEGT. This CDR3 is built from 13 residues. Deletions cut 10 bases from V and 3 bases from J, with 16 bases between.

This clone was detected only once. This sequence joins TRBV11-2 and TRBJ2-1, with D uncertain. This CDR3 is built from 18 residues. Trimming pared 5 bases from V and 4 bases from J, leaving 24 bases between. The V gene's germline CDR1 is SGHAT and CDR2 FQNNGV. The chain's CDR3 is CASSPRRSLTTIYNEQFF. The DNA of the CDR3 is TGTGCCAGCAGCCCCCGTCGGAGCCTCACTACTATATACAATGAGCAGTTCTTC.

The CDR3 loop is CASRRLAGSYEQYF. CDR3 DNA sequence: TGTGCCAGCAGACGACTAGCGGGGTCCTACGAGCAGTACTTC. V is TRBV6-5 and J is TRBJ2-7; 11 bases fit TRBD2. Germline V gives CDR1 MNHEY, CDR2 SVGAGI. The ends lost 6 bases at V and 1 base at J; junction bases unmatched: 2. CDR3 length equals 14 residues.

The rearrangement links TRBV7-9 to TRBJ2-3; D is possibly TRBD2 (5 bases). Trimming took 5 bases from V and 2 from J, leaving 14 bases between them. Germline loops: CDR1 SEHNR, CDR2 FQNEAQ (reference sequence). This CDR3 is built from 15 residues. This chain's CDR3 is CASSPLALPTDTQYF. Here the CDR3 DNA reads TGTGCCAGCAGCCCTCTAGCCCTCCCCACAGATACGCAGTATTTT.

Here the CDR3 DNA reads TGCGCCAGCAGCAAGGACGCTGGGGGGATCTCCTACAATGAGCAGTTCTTC. Amino acids: CASSKDAGGISYNEQFF. This chain connects TRBV4-1 to TRBJ2-1; a weak D match, TRBD2 (6 bases). The CDR3 length is 17 residues. CDR1 is MGHRA and CDR2 is YSYEKL in the germline V gene. Trimming shortened V by 5 bases and J by 0 bases, and 17 bases separated the two germline ends.

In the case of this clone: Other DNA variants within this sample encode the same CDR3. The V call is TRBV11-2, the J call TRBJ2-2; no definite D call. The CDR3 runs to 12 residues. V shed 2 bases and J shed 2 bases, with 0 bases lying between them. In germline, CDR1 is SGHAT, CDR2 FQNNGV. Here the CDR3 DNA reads TGTGCCAGCAGCTTAAACACCGGGGAGCTGTTTTTT. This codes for CASSLNTGELFF.

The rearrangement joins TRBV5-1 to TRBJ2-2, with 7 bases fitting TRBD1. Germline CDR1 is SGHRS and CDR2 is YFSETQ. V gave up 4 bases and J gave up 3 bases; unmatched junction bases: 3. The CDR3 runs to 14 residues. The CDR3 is CASSPGQHTGELFF. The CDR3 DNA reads TGCGCCAGCAGCCCGGGACAGCACACCGGGGAGCTGTTTTTT.

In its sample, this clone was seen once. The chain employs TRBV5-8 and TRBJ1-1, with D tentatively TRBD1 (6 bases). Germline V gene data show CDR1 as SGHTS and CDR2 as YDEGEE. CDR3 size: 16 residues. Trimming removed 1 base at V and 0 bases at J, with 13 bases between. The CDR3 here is CASSLWGAAVNTEAFF. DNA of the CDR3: TGTGCCAGCAGCTTGTGGGGGGCAGCAGTGAACACTGAAGCTTTCTTT.

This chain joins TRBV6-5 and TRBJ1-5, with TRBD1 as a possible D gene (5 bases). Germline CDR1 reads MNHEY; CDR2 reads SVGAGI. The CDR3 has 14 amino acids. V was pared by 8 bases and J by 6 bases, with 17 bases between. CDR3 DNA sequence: TGTGCCAGCGCACCGGGAGGGGTAGGTCAGCCCCAGCATTTT. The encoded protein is CASAPGGVGQPQHF.

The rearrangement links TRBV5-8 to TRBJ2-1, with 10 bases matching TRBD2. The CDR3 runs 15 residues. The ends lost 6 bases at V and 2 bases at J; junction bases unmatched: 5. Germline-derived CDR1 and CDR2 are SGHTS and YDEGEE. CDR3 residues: CASTRSGGAYNEQFF. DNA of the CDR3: TGTGCCAGCACCCGAAGCGGGGGGGCCTACAATGAGCAGTTCTTC.

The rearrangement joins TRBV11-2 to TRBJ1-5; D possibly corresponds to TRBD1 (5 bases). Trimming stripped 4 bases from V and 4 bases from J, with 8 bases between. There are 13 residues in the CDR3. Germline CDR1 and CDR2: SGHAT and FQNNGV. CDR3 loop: CASSSGGNQPQHF. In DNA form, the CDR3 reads TGTGCCAGCAGCTCGGGGGGAAATCAGCCCCAGCATTTT.

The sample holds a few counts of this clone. In DNA form, the CDR3 reads TGTGCCAGCAGCTTAGGTGGCGGTTCACCCCTCCACTTT. Amino acids: CASSLGGGSPLHF. The rearrangement uses TRBV11-2 and TRBJ1-6; unclear D gene. Germline V gene data show CDR1 as SGHAT and CDR2 as FQNNGV. This CDR3 contains 13 residues. The V gene lost 1 base and the J gene lost 9 bases, with 7 bases spanning the gap.

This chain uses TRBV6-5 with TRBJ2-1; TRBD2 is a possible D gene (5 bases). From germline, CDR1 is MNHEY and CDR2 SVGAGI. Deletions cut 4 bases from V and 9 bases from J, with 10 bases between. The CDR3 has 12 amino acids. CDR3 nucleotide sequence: TGTGCCAGCAGTTCTGACTACCCTGAGCAGTTCTTC. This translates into CASSSDYPEQFF.

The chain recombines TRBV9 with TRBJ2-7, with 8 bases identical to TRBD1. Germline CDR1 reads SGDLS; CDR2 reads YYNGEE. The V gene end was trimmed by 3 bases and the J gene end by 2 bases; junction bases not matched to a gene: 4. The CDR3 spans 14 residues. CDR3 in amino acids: CASSARDRPYEQYF. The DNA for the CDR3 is TGTGCCAGCAGCGCCCGGGACAGGCCCTACGAGCAGTACTTC.

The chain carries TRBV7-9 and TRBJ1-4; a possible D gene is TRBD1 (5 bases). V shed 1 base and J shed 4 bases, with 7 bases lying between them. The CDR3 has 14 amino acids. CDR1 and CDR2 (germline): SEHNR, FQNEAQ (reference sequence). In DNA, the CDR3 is TGTGCCAGCAGCTTAGGACAGCTTAATGAAAAACTGTTTTTT. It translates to CASSLGQLNEKLFF. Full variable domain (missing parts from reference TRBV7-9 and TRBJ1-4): DTGVSQNPRHKITKRGQNVTFRCDPISEHNRLYWYRQTLGQGPEFLTYFQNEAQLEKSRLLSDRFSAERPKGSFSTLEIQRTEQGDSAMYLCASSLGQLNEKLFFGSGTQLSVL.

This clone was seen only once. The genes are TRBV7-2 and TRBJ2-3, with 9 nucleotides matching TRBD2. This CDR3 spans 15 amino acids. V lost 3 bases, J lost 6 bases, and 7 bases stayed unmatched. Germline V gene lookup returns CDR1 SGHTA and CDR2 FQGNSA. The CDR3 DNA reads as TGTGCCAGCAGCTTGGTAGCGGGAGTATGGGATACGCAGTATTTT. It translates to CASSLVAGVWDTQYF.

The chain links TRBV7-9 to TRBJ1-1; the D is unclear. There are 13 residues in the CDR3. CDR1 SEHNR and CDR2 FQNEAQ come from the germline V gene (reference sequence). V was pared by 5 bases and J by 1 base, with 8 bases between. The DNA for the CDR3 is TGTGCCAGCAGCGCACAACCGAACACTGAAGCTTTCTTT. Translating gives CASSAQPNTEAFF.

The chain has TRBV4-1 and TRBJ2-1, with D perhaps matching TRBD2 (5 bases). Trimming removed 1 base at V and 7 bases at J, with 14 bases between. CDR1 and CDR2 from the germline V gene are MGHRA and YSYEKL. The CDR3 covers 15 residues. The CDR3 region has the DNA TGCGCCAGCAGCCAAGTCACTAGAAGTTTAAATGAGCAGTTCTTC. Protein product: CASSQVTRSLNEQFF.

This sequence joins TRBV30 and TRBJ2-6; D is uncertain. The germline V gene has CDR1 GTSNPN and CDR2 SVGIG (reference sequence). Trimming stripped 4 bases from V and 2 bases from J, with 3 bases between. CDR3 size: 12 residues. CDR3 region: CAWTPGANVLTF. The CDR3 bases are TGTGCCTGGACCCCTGGGGCCAACGTCCTGACTTTC.

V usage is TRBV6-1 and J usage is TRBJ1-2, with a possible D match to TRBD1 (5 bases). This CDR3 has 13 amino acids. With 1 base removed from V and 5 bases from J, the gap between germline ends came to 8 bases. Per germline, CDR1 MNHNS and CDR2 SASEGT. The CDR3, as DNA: TGTGCCAGCAGTGAAGTGGGGACGTATGGCTACACCTTC. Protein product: CASSEVGTYGYTF.

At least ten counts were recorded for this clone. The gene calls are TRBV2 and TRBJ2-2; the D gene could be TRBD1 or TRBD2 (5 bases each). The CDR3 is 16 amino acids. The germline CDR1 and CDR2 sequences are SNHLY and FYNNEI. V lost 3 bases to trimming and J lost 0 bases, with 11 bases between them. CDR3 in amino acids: CASSDPGRANTGELFF. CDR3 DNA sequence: TGTGCCAGCAGTGATCCGGGGCGGGCGAACACCGGGGAGCTGTTTTTT.

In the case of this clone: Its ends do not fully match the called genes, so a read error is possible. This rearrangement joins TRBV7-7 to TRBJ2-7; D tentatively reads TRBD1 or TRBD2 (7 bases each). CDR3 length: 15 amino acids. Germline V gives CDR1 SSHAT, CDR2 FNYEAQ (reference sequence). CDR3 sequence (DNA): TGTGCTAGCAGCCTGAGACAGGGAGGGGTCTACGAGCAGTACTTC. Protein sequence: CASSLRQGGVYEQYF.

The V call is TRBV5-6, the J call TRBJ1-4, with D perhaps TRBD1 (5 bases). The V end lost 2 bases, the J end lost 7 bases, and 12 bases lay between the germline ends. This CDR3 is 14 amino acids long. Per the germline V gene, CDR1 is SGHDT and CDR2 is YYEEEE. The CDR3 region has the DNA TGTGCCAGCAGCTTTCTGCAGGGAGGTGAAAAACTGTTTTTT. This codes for CASSFLQGGEKLFF.

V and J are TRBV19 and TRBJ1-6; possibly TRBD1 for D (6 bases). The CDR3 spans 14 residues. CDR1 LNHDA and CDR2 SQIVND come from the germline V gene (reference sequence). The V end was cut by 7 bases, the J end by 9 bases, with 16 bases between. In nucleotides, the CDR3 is TGTGCCAGTACCCAAACAGGGAACAGTTCACCCCTCCACTTT. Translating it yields CASTQTGNSSPLHF.